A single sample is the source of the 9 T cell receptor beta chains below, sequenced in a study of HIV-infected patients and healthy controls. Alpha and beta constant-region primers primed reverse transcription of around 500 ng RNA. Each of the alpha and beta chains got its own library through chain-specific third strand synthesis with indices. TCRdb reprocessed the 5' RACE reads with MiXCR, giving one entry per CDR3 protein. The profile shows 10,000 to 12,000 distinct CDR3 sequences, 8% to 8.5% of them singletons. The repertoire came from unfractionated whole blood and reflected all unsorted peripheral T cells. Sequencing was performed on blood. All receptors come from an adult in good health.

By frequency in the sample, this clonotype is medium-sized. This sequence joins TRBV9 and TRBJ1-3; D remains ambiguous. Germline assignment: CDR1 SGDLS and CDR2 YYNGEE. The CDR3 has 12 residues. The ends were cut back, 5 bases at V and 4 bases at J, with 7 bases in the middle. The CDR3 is CASRGEGNTIYF. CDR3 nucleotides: TGTGCCAGCAGGGGCGAAGGAAACACCATATATTTT. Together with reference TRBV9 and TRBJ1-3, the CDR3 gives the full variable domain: DSGVTQTPKHLITATGQRVTLRCSPRSGDLSVYWYQQSLDQGLQFLIQYYNGEERAKGNILERFSAQQFPDLHSELNLSSLELGDSALYFCASRGEGNTIYFGEGSWLTVV.

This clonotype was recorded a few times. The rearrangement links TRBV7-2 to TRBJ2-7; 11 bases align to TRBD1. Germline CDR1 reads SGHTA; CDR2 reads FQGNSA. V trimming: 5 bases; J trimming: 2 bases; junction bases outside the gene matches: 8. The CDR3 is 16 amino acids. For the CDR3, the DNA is TGTGCCAGCAGCGTCAGAGCGGGACAGGGGGCCTACGAGCAGTACTTC. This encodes CASSVRAGQGAYEQYF.

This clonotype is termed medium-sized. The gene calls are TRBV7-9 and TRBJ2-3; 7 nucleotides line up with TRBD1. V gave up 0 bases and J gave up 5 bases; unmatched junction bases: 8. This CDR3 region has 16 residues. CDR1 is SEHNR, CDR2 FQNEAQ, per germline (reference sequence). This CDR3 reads CASSLASTGAVDTQYF. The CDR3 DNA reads TGTGCCAGCAGCTTAGCGAGTACAGGGGCGGTAGATACGCAGTATTTT.

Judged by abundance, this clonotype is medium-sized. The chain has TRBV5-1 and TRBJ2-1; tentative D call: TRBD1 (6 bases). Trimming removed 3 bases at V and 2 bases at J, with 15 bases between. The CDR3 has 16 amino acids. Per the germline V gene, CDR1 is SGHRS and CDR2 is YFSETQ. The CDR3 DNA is TGCGCCAGCAGCTACAGGGAGCCGAGGGCCTACAATGAGCAGTTCTTC. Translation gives CASSYREPRAYNEQFF. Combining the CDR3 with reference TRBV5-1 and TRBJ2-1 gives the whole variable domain KAGVTQTPRYLIKTRGQQVTLSCSPISGHRSVSWYQQTPGQGLQFLFEYFSETQRNKGNFPGRFSGRQFSNSRSEMNVSTLELGDSALYLCASSYREPRAYNEQFFGPGTRLTVL.

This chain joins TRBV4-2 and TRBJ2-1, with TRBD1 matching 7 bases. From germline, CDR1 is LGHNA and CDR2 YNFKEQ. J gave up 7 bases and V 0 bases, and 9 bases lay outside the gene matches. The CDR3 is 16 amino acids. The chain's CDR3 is CASSQDLPGQTNEQFF. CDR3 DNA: TGTGCCAGCAGCCAAGATCTACCGGGACAGACTAATGAGCAGTTCTTC.

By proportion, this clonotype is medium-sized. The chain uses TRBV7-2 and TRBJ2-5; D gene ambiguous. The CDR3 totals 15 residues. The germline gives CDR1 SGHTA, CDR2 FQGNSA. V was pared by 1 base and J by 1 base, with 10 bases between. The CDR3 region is CASSLGAQSQETQYF. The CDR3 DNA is TGTGCCAGCAGCTTAGGCGCACAGTCCCAAGAGACCCAGTACTTC.

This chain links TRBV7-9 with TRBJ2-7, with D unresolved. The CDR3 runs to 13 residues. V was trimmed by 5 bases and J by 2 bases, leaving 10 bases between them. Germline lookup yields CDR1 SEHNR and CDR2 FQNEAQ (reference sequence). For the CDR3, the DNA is TGTGCCAGCAGCCCGGTGAGCCCCTACGAGCAGTACTTC. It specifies CASSPVSPYEQYF.

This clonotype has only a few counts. The CDR3 here is CASHLGGPTGELFF. CDR3 sequence (DNA): TGTGCCAGCCACCTGGGGGGCCCCACCGGGGAGCTGTTTTTT. This chain joins TRBV9 and TRBJ2-2, with D perhaps given as TRBD1 or TRBD2 (6 bases each). Trimming shortened V by 7 bases and J by 4 bases, and 14 bases separated the two germline ends. Per germline, CDR1 SGDLS and CDR2 YYNGEE. The CDR3 loop spans 14 amino acids.

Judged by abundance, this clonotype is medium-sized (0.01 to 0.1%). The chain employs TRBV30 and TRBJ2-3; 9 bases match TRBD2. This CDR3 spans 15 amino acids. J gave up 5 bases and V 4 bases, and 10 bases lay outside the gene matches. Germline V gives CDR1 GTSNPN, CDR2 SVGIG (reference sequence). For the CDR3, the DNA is TGTGCCTGGAAGGCTCTGCGGGAGGGCCGAGATACGCAGTATTTT. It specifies CAWKALREGRDTQYF.